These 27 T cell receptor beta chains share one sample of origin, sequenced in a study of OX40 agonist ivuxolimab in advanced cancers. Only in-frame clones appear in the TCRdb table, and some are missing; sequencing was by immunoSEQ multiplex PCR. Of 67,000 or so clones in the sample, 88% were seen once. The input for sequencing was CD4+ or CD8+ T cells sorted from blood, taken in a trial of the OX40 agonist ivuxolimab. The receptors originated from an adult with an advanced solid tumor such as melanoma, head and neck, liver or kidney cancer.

The CDR3 region is CASSQWDRGRAGELFF. DNA of the CDR3: TGCGCCAGCAGCCAATGGGACAGGGGGCGCGCCGGGGAGCTGTTTTTT. This chain connects TRBV4-1 to TRBJ2-2; 12 positions agree with TRBD1. CDR1 and CDR2 from the germline V gene are MGHRA and YSYEKL. With 2 bases clipped from V and 6 bases from J, the junction kept 4 bases outside the gene matches. The CDR3 contains 16 residues.

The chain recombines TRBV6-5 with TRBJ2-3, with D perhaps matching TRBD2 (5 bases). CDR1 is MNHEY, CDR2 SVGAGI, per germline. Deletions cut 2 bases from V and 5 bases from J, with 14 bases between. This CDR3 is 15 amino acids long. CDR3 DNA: TGTGCCAGCAGTTACCCGCGGGCCGGGCAAGATACGCAGTATTTT. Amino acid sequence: CASSYPRAGQDTQYF.

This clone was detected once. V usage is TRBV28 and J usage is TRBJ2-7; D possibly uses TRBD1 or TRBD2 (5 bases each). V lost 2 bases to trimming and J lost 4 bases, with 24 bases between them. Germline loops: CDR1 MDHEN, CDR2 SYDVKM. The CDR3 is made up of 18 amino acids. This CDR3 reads CASSLGVSMAQGRYEQYF. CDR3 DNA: TGTGCCAGCAGTTTAGGCGTCTCGATGGCGCAGGGACGGTACGAGCAGTACTTC.

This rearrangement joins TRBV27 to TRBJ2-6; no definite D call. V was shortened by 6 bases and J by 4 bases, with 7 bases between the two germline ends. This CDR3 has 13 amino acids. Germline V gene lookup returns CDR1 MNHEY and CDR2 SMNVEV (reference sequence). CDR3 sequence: CASRSQGANVLTF. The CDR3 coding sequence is TGTGCCAGCAGGTCACAGGGGGCCAACGTCCTGACTTTC.

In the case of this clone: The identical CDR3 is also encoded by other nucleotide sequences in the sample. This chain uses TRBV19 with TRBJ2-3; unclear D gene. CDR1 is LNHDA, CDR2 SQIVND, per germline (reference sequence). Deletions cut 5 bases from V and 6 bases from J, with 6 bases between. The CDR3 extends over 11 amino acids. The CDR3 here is CASSRWDTQYF. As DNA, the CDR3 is TGTGCCAGTAGTCGATGGGATACGCAGTATTTT.

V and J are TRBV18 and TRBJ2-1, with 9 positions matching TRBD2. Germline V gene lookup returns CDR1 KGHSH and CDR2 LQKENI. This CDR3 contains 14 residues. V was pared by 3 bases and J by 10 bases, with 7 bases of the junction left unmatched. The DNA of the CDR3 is TGTGCCAGCTCACCCTCTGCGGGGGGGAGGGAGCAGTTCTTC. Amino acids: CASSPSAGGREQFF.

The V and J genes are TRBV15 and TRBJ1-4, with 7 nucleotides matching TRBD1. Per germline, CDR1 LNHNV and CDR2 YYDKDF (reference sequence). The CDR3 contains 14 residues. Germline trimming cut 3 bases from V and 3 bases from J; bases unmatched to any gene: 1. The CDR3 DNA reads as TGTGCCACCAGCAGCGGACAGGCTAATGAAAAACTGTTTTTT. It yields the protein CATSSGQANEKLFF.

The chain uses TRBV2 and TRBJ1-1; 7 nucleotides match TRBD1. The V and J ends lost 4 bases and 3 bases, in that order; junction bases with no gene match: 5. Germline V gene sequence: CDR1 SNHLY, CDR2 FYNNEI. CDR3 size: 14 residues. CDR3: CASSGQGGDTEAFF. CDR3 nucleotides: TGTGCCAGCAGTGGACAGGGAGGGGACACTGAAGCTTTCTTT. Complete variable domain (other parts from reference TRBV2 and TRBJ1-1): EPEVTQTPSHQVTQMGQEVILRCVPISNHLYFYWYRQILGQKVEFLVSFYNNEISEKSEIFDDQFSVERPDGSNFTLKIRSTKLEDSAMYFCASSGQGGDTEAFFGQGTRLTVV.

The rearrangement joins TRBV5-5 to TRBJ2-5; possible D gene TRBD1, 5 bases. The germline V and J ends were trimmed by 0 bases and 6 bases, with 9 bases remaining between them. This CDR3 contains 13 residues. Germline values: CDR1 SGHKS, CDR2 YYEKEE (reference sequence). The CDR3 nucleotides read TGTGCCAGCAGCTTGGAGGGGATGAAGACCCAGTACTTC. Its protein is CASSLEGMKTQYF.

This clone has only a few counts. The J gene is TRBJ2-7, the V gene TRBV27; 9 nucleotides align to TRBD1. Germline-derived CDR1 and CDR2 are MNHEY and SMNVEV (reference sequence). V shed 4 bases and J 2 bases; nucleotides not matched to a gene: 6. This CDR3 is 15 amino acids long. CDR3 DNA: TGTGCCAGCAGTTCTGTCGGGACAGGGACCTACGAGCAGTACTTC. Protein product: CASSSVGTGTYEQYF.

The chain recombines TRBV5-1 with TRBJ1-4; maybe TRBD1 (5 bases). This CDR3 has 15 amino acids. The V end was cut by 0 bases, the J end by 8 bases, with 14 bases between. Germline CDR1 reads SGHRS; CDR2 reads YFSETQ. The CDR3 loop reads CASSLGPGKGEKLFF. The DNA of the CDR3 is TGCGCCAGCAGCTTGGGTCCAGGGAAGGGGGAAAAACTGTTTTTT.

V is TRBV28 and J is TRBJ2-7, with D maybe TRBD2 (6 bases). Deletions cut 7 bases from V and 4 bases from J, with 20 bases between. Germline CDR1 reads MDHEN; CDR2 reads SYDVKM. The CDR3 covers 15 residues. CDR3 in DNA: TGTGCCAGCACAAATAACGGGGGTGGGTCGTACGAGCAGTACTTC. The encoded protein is CASTNNGGGSYEQYF. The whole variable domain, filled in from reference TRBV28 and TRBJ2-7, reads DVKVTQSSRYLVKRTGEKVFLECVQDMDHENMFWYRQDPGLGLRLIYFSYDVKMKEKGDIPEGYSVSREKKERFSLILESASTNQTSMYLCASTNNGGGSYEQYFGPGTRLTVT.

The CDR3 reads CASRQLSGYTF. Written as DNA, the CDR3 is TGTGCCAGCAGACAACTCTCCGGCTACACCTTC. This rearrangement joins TRBV2 to TRBJ1-2, with D uncertain. This CDR3 region has 11 residues. V lost 6 bases, J lost 8 bases, and 10 bases lay in between. Germline-derived CDR1 and CDR2 are SNHLY and FYNNEI.

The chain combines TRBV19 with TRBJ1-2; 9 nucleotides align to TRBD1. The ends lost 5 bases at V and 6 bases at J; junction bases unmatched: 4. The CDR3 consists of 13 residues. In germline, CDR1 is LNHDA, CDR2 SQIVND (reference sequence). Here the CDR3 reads CASSWDRANGYTF. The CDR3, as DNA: TGTGCCAGTAGTTGGGACAGGGCAAATGGCTACACCTTC.

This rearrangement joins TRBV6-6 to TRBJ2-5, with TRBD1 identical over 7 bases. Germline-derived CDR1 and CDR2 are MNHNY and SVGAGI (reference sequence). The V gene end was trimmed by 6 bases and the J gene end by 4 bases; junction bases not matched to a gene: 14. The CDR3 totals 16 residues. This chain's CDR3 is CASRSNRGLVGETQYF. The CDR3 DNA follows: TGTGCCAGCAGGTCAAACAGGGGCCTGGTCGGAGAGACCCAGTACTTC.

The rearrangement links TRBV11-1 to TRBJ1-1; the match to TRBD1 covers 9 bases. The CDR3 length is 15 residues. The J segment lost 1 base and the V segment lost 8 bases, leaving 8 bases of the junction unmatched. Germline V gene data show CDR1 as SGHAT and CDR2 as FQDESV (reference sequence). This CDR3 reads CASCLSGQGNTEAFF. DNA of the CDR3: TGTGCCAGCTGTCTGTCGGGACAGGGGAACACTGAAGCTTTCTTT.

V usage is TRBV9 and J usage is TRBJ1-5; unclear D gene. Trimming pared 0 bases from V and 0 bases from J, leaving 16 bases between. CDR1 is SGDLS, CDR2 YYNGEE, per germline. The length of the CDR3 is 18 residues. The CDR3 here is CASSVDADTNLSNQPQHF. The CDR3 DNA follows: TGTGCCAGCAGCGTAGATGCAGACACTAACCTTAGCAATCAGCCCCAGCATTTT.

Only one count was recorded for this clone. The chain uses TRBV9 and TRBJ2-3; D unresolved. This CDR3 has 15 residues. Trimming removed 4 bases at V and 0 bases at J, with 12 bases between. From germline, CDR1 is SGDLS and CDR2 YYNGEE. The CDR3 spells CASSKSGASTDTQYF. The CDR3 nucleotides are TGTGCCAGCAGCAAATCAGGAGCTAGCACAGATACGCAGTATTTT.

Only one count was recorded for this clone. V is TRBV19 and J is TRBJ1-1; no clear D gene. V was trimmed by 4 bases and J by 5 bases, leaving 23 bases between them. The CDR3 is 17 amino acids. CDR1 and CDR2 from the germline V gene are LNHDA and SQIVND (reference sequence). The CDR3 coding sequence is TGTGCCAGTAGTACTCCGGAACAGCCCCCTCTGCGGACTGAAGCTTTCTTT. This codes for CASSTPEQPPLRTEAFF.

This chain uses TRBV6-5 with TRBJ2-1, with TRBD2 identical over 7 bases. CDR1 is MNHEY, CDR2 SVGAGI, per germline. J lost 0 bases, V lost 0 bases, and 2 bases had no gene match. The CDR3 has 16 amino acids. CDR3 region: CASSYSGGSSYNEQFF. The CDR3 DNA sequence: TGTGCCAGCAGTTACTCGGGCGGGAGCTCCTACAATGAGCAGTTCTTC.

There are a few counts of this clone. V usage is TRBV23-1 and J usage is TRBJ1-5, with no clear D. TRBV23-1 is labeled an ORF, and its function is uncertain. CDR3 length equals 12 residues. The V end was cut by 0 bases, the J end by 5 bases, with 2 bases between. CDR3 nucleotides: TGCGCCAGCAGTCAATCGTATCAGCCCCAGCATTTT. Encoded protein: CASSQSYQPQHF.

CDR3 loop: CASSSIAGGTGELFF. The CDR3 DNA sequence: TGTGCCAGCAGCTCAATAGCGGGTGGGACCGGGGAGCTGTTTTTT. The chain couples TRBV11-3 to TRBJ2-2; TRBD2 matches 7 bases. Trimming at V came to 4 bases and at J to 5 bases, leaving 7 bases not matched to a gene. CDR3 length: 15 residues. Germline CDR1 is SGHNT and CDR2 is YENEEA.

CDR3 sequence (DNA): TGTGCCAGCTCACCAGGAACGGACACTGAAGCTTTCTTT. It codes for CASSPGTDTEAFF. The chain links TRBV18 to TRBJ1-1; D not certain. The germline V and J ends were trimmed by 2 bases and 3 bases, with 7 bases remaining between them. This CDR3 comprises 13 residues. Per germline, CDR1 KGHSH and CDR2 LQKENI.

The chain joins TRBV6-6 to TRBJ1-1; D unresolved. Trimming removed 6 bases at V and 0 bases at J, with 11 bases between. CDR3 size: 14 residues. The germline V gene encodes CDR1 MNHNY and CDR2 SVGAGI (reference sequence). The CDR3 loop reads CASSNPGMNTEAFF. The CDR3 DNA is TGTGCCAGCAGCAATCCGGGAATGAACACTGAAGCTTTCTTT.

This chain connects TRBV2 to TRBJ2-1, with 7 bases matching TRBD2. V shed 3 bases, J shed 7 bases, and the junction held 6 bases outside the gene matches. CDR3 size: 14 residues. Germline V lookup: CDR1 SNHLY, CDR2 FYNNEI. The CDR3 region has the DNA TGTGCCAGCAGTGATGGGGGGGGTTGGAATGAGCAGTTCTTC. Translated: CASSDGGGWNEQFF.

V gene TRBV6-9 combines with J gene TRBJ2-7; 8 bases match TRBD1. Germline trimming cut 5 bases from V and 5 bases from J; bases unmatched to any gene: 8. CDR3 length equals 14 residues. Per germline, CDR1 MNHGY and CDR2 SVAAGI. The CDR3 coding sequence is TGTGCCAGCAGTACCCGACAGGGGAAGAACGAGCAGTACTTC. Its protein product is CASSTRQGKNEQYF.

CDR3 bases: TGTGCCAGCAGCCTATGGGGGACAGGGGATAGGAACGAGCAGTACTTC. It is translated as CASSLWGTGDRNEQYF. V gene TRBV7-8 combines with J gene TRBJ2-7; TRBD1 aligns across 10 bases. Germline CDR1 reads SGHVS; CDR2 reads FQNEAQ. Trimming at V came to 5 bases and at J to 5 bases, leaving 12 bases not matched to a gene. The CDR3 runs to 16 residues.